The 3 T cell receptor beta chains below were found in one sample sequenced in a study of OX40 agonist ivuxolimab in advanced cancers. Profiled with immunoSEQ multiplex PCR; TCRdb holds only in-frame clones, not every one. The sample has some 33,000 clones; about 87% are singletons. The specimen was CD4+ or CD8+ T cells sorted from blood, collected in a trial of the OX40 agonist ivuxolimab. Receptor source: an adult with an advanced solid tumor such as melanoma, head and neck, liver or kidney cancer.

V and J are TRBV27 and TRBJ1-2; D not certain. The germline CDR1 and CDR2 sequences are MNHEY and SMNVEV (reference sequence). The CDR3 sequence is 14 residues long. The ends were cut back, 3 bases at V and 5 bases at J, with 13 bases in the middle. CDR3 in amino acids: CASSFLGADYGYTF. CDR3 in DNA: TGTGCCAGCAGTTTTTTGGGTGCAGATTATGGCTACACCTTC.

V gene TRBV4-1 combines with J gene TRBJ1-4; 10 positions match TRBD1. V lost 6 bases, J lost 7 bases, and 8 bases stayed unmatched. Germline CDR1 MGHRA, CDR2 YSYEKL. The CDR3 is 15 amino acids. The CDR3 bases are TGCGCCAGCAGTAAACCGGGACAGGGGCTTGAAAAACTGTTTTTT. It codes for CASSKPGQGLEKLFF.

The J gene is TRBJ1-4, the V gene TRBV6-5, with 11 bases that match TRBD1. The CDR3 loop spans 14 amino acids. V lost 5 bases and J lost 12; bases outside the gene matches: 8. CDR1 and CDR2 (germline): MNHEY, SVGAGI. The CDR3 sequence: CASSIGQGARELFF. The CDR3 region has the DNA TGTGCCAGCAGTATTGGACAGGGGGCACGGGAACTGTTTTTT.